A single sample is the source of the 7 T cell receptor beta chains below, sequenced in a study of T cells after yellow fever vaccination. TCRdb used MiXCR to reprocess the 5' RACE reads, holding one entry per CDR3 protein. The repertoire consists of some 600,000 distinct CDR3 sequences, with about a sixth occurring once and the leading ten covering 17%. Sequenced here: PBMCs, sampled 5 days after the first yellow fever vaccination. These receptor sequences come from a man aged 18 to 29 who received the YFV17D yellow fever vaccine.

Concerning this clonotype itself: This may be a read error: a much more frequent sequence differs by one nucleotide. J is TRBJ2-5 and V is TRBV7-3, with D possibly TRBD1 on 6 matching bases. The germline CDR1 and CDR2 sequences are SGHTA and FQGTGA. This CDR3 spans 13 amino acids. This chain's CDR3 is CASSLNRVEIQYF. In DNA, the CDR3 is TGTGCCAGCAGCCTAAACAGGGTGGAGATCCAGTACTTC.

V usage is TRBV3-1 and J usage is TRBJ1-2; D not certain. From germline, CDR1 is LGHDT and CDR2 YNNKEL (reference sequence). Trimming removed 3 bases at V and 3 bases at J, with 14 bases between. The CDR3 loop spans 15 amino acids. The CDR3 nucleotides are TGTGCCAGCAGCCATATCGACACCTTATACTATGGCTACACCTTC. It translates to CASSHIDTLYYGYTF.

V usage is TRBV25-1 and J usage is TRBJ1-4, with D unclear. Trimming cost V 4 bases and J 5 bases, with 14 bases left between them. CDR1 is MGHDK and CDR2 is SYGVNS in the germline V gene. The CDR3 spans 15 residues. The CDR3 nucleotides are TGTGCCAGCAGTGCGTCATCTCCTCTAAATGAAAAACTGTTTTTT. Its protein product is CASSASSPLNEKLFF.

The chain carries TRBV13 and TRBJ1-4, with unresolved D. The CDR3 has 15 amino acids. Germline CDR1 PRHDT, CDR2 FYEKMQ (reference sequence). Between the trimmed V and J ends, which lost 0 bases and 3 bases, there was a span of 8 bases. Here the CDR3 reads CASSLGRWANEKLFF. Written as DNA, the CDR3 is TGTGCCAGCAGCTTAGGCCGGTGGGCTAATGAAAAACTGTTTTTT.

The J gene is TRBJ2-1, the V gene TRBV12-5, with 10 nucleotides matching TRBD2. The CDR3 consists of 15 residues. With V trimmed by 4 bases and J by 10 bases, 10 bases remained unmatched. Germline loops: CDR1 LGHNT, CDR2 FRNRAP. The CDR3 region has the DNA TGTGCTAGTGGTTCGATAGCGGGGGGTTTCGAGGAGCAGTTCTTC. Its translation: CASGSIAGGFEEQFF.

This clonotype appeared a few times. The chain recombines TRBV30 with TRBJ1-1, with D perhaps TRBD1 (6 bases). The CDR3 contains 14 residues. Trimming left V 3 bases short and J 4 bases short, with 15 bases between. CDR1 is GTSNPN and CDR2 is SVGIG in the germline V gene (reference sequence). The CDR3 is CAWRGRGSLTEAFF. As DNA, the CDR3 is TGTGCCTGGAGAGGAAGGGGGTCCCTCACTGAAGCTTTCTTT. The full variable domain, rest sourced from reference TRBV30 and TRBJ1-1, is SQTIHQWPATLVQPVGSPLSLECTVEGTSNPNLYWYRQAAGRGLQLLFYSVGIGQISSEVPQNLSASRPQDRQFILSSKKLLLSDSGFYLCAWRGRGSLTEAFFGQGTRLTVV.

V and J are TRBV4-1 and TRBJ1-6; TRBD1 agrees at 9 bases. The CDR3 runs to 15 residues. Germline loops: CDR1 MGHRA, CDR2 YSYEKL. V lost 8 bases and J lost 6; bases outside the gene matches: 8. CDR3 in DNA: TGCGCCAGCCGGGCCCCGGGACAGGGTAATTCACCCCTCCACTTT. Its translation is CASRAPGQGNSPLHF.